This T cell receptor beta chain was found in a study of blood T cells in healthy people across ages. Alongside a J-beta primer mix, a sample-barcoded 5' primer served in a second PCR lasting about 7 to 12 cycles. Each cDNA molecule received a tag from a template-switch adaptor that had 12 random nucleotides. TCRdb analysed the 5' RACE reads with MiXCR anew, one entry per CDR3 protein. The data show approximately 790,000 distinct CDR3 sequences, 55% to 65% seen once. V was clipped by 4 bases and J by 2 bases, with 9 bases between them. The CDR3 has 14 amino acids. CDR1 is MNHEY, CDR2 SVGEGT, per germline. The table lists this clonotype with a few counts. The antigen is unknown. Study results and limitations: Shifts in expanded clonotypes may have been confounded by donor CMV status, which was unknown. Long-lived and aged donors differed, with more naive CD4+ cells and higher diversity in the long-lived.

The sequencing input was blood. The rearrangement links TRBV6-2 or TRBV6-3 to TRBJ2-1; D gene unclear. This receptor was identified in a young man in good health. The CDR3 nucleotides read TGTGCCAGCAGTTTCTGGACCCCCTACAATGAGCAGTTCTTC. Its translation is CASSFWTPYNEQFF.